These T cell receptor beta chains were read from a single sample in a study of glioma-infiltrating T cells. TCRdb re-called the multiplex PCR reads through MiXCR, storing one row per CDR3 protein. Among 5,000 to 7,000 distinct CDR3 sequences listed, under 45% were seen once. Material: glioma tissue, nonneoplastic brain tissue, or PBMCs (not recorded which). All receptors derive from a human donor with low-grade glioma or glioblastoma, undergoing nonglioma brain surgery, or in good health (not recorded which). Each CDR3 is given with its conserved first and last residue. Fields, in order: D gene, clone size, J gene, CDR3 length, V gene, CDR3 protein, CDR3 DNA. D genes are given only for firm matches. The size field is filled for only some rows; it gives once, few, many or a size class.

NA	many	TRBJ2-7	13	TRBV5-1	CASSFGDTYEQYF	TGCGCCAGCAGCTTCGGGGACACCTACGAGCAGTACTTC
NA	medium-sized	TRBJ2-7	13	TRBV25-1	CASALDGTYEQYF	TGTGCCAGCGCGCTGGACGGGACCTACGAGCAGTACTTC
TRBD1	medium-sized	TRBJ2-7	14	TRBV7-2	CASSLGGTGGEQYF	TGTGCCAGCAGCTTAGGCGGGACAGGAGGTGAGCAGTACTTC
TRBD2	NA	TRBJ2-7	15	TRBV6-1	CASRPDRGEIYEQYF	TGTGCCAGCAGACCGGACCGGGGGGAGATTTACGAGCAGTACTTC
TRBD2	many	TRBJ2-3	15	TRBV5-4	CASSPGLVGTDTQYF	TGTGCCAGCAGCCCCGGACTAGTAGGCACAGATACGCAGTATTTT
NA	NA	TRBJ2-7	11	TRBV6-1	CASRWDNEQYF	TGTGCCAGCAGGTGGGACAACGAGCAGTACTTC
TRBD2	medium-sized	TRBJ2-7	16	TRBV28	CASSLNSGTSLIEQYF	TGTGCCAGCAGCCTTAATTCCGGGACTAGCCTCATCGAGCAGTACTTC
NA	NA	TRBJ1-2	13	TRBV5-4	CASSVDLDYGYTF	TGTGCCAGCAGCGTAGACCTGGACTATGGCTACACCTTC
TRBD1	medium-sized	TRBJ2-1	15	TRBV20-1	CSALGTGGFHNEQFF	TGCAGTGCCCTAGGGACAGGGGGCTTCCACAATGAGCAGTTCTTC
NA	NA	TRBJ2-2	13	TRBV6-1	CASKPVSTGELFF	TGTGCCAGCAAGCCAGTGAGCACCGGGGAGCTGTTTTTT
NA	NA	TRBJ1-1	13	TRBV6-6	CASSTSTGAEAFF	NA
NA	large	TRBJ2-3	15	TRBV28	CASIRGLAGTGTQYF	TGTGCCAGCATAAGGGGGTTGGCAGGGACGGGAACGCAGTATTTT
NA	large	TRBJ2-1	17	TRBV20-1	CSARDSIGFSSYNEQFF	TGCAGTGCTAGAGATAGCATTGGGTTTAGCTCCTACAATGAGCAGTTCTTC
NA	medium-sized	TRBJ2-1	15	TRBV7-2	CASSLEQGIHNEQFF	TGTGCCAGCAGCTTAGAGCAGGGGATCCACAATGAGCAGTTCTTC
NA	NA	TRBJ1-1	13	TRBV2	CASTERCTTEAFF	TGTGCCAGCACTGAAAGATGTACCACTGAAGCTTTCTTT